This T cell receptor beta chain was retrieved from a study of blood T cell repertoires in COVID-19. In the study overall: The analysed material was cDNA or gDNA that came from T cells, B-cell-depleted T cells, or PBMCs.

From germline, CDR1 is SGHVS and CDR2 FQNEAQ. The ends were cut back, 2 bases at V and 0 bases at J, with 18 bases in the middle. The CDR3 contains 18 residues. The data were produced by immunoSEQ multiplex PCR, yet TCRdb's version contains in-frame clones alone and is incomplete. This table holds fewer than 300,000 clones, under 95% found once. V usage is TRBV7-8 and J usage is TRBJ2-3; D ambiguous. Sequenced input: PBMCs or T cells enriched from blood (not recorded which). The source is a woman in her thirties or forties with acute COVID-19. CDR3 nucleotides: TGTGCCAGCAGCTTAAGTTATCTGCGGAGTTCTAGCACAGATACGCAGTATTTT. Translation gives CASSLSYLRSSSTDTQYF.